These 10 T cell receptor beta chains were sequenced from one sample in a study of T cells after posttransplantation cyclophosphamide. Control samples came 1 year after myeloablative marrow transplants with methotrexate plus calcineurin inhibitor. Sequencing used immunoSEQ multiplex PCR; TCRdb keeps in-frame clones, though not all of them. The sample carries about 20,000 clones, 75% to 90% recorded once. The sample was PBMCs, taken approximately 370 days after allogeneic stem cell transplant with calcineurin inhibitor and methotrexate. The receptors derive from a female patient in her 30s who received an allogeneic stem cell transplant from an unrelated donor, was CMV-positive, and had acute and chronic GVHD. Some T cells may trace back to the graft donor.

With respect to this clone: A read error may account for a junction end that differs from germline. The chain combines TRBV6-6 with TRBJ2-2; D is undetermined. From germline, CDR1 is MNHNY and CDR2 SVGAGI (reference sequence). The CDR3 contains 14 residues. The CDR3 DNA reads as TGTGCCAGCGGTTACTCCACGAACACCGGGGAGCTGTTTTTT. It is translated as CASGYSTNTGELFF.

The chain employs TRBV5-4 and TRBJ2-1; TRBD2 aligns across 7 bases. The germline gives CDR1 SGHNT, CDR2 YYREEE (reference sequence). J gave up 7 bases and V 2 bases, and 9 bases lay outside the gene matches. CDR3 length: 15 residues. The CDR3 sequence is CASSLVGGPQNEQFF. The CDR3 region has the DNA TGTGCCAGCAGCTTAGTGGGAGGGCCCCAGAATGAGCAGTTCTTC.

This chain uses TRBV7-9 with TRBJ2-3; 8 nucleotides align to TRBD2. V dropped 7 bases and J dropped 6; count of bases not matched to a gene: 9. Germline V gene sequence: CDR1 SEHNR, CDR2 FQNEAQ (reference sequence). The CDR3 has 14 amino acids. The CDR3 DNA sequence: TGTGCCAGCAACCCCGGGACTAGTGCTGATACGCAGTATTTT. It codes for CASNPGTSADTQYF.

Points on this clone: Its ends do not fully match the called genes, so a read error is possible. This chain links TRBV2 with TRBJ1-2; no clear D gene. The CDR3 runs to 13 residues. The germline gives CDR1 SNHLY, CDR2 FYNNEI. For the CDR3, the DNA is TGTGCCATCCCGGACCCCCGGCTGGCGGGCTACACCTTT. Amino acids: CAIPDPRLAGYTF.

The chain employs TRBV11-2 and TRBJ1-2, with D possibly being TRBD1 (5 bases). Germline V gene lookup returns CDR1 SGHAT and CDR2 FQNNGV. The CDR3 loop spans 15 amino acids. V lost 2 bases, J lost 7 bases, and 17 bases lay in between. CDR3 residues: CASSLPPLREGGYTF. DNA for the CDR3: TGTGCCAGCAGCTTACCCCCCCTCAGGGAAGGTGGCTACACCTTC.

The chain is built from TRBV25-1 and TRBJ2-1, with TRBD2 matching 9 bases. V lost 1 base, J lost 1 base, and 5 bases stayed unmatched. Germline V lookup: CDR1 MGHDK, CDR2 SYGVNS. The CDR3 contains 17 residues. The CDR3 DNA follows: TGTGCCAGCAGTGAATGGGCCGGACTAGCGTCCTACAATGAGCAGTTCTTC. Its translation is CASSEWAGLASYNEQFF.

The V and J genes are TRBV5-5 and TRBJ2-3; tentatively, D is TRBD2 (6 bases). Per the germline V gene, CDR1 is SGHKS and CDR2 is YYEKEE (reference sequence). The CDR3 has 15 residues. V lost 0 bases and J lost 0, with 8 bases in between. Here the CDR3 reads CASSLALASTDTQYF. As DNA, the CDR3 is TGTGCCAGCAGCTTGGCTCTAGCGAGCACAGATACGCAGTATTTT.

This clone was detected only once. The chain combines TRBV29-1 with TRBJ2-7, with 11 bases aligning to TRBD2. This CDR3 has 14 amino acids. Trimming removed 5 bases from V and 8 bases from J; junction bases left unmatched: 11. From germline, CDR1 is SQVTM and CDR2 ANQGSEA. The CDR3 region has the DNA TGCAGCGTTCCAACCGGGACTAGCGGTGGAAAGCAGTACTTC. Protein: CSVPTGTSGGKQYF.

The chain combines TRBV4-1 with TRBJ2-1; the match to TRBD2 covers 11 bases. V lost 3 bases and J lost 8; bases outside the gene matches: 3. The germline CDR1 and CDR2 sequences are MGHRA and YSYEKL. This CDR3 is 14 amino acids long. In nucleotides, the CDR3 is TGCGCCAGCAGCCACCCGACTAGCGGGGATGAGCAGTTCTTC. Translation: CASSHPTSGDEQFF.

This chain connects TRBV7-9 to TRBJ1-1; unclear D gene. There are 12 residues in the CDR3. The ends were cut back, 5 bases at V and 1 base at J, with 5 bases in the middle. Germline V gene data show CDR1 as SEHNR and CDR2 as FQNEAQ (reference sequence). CDR3 loop: CASSRENTEAFF. In DNA form, the CDR3 reads TGTGCCAGCAGCCGGGAGAACACTGAAGCTTTCTTT.